This T cell receptor (beta chain) was sequenced in a study of breast tumors, draining lymph nodes, adjacent tissues (TCRdb year 2016). For the wider study: Breast cancer patients provided tumor, adjacent nontumor tissue and axillary lymph nodes, and the study compared the TCR beta repertoires across these three sources. The study was designed to assess the relationships and possible T-cell exchange between tumor, surrounding tissue and draining lymph node repertoires in human breast cancer. General findings and caveats noted by the study authors: A scenario in which most tumor T cells derive from the lymph node and then expand within tumor tissue was judged to be consistent with the data. The conclusion that tumor T cells originate in lymph nodes was presented as consistent with a hypothesis rather than as directly demonstrated. Tumors showed preferential V and J gene usage, and their T-cell repertoire diversity fell below that of lymph nodes yet above that of nontumor tissue. The similarity between tumor and nontumor tissue repertoires was significantly greater in luminal-like breast cancer than in basal-like breast cancer.

The germline V gene (reference sequence) supplies CDR1 SEHNR and CDR2 FQNEAQ. V trim: 5 bases; J trim: 5 bases; unmatched bases: 4. Reading from cysteine to phenylalanine, the CDR3 counts 15 amino acids. Solely the CDR3 DNA is kept, with 45 bases framed from the first base. Regarding this clonotype: Its cognate antigen has yet to be identified. The input lacks base qualities; no much larger clone sits a single base away.

The reads were generated on an Illumina HiSeq 2000. TCR beta chain libraries were generated by multiplex PCR amplification. High-throughput sequencing was used to analyze the amplified TCR beta chain products. TCRdb took the public reads, trimmed them with fastp at Q25, ran MiXCR for clone calling and kept in-frame beta chains. Rows merge per CDR3 protein into single entries with the most common DNA and genes. The table for this sample lists 60,000 to 70,000 distinct CDR3 sequences; less than 60% of them were counted only once. The ten largest clones add up to around 20% of the sample. The TCR comes from a female donor with breast cancer. Some clones in this sample may be carry-over from other donors' samples. Sequencing was carried out using breast tumor tissue. The sequence joins TRBV7-9 to TRBJ2-5, and 14 bases in between align with TRBD2. The DNA is TGTGCCAGCAGCGGACTAGCGGGGGGAACGGAGACCCAGTACTTC. This yields the protein CASSGLAGGTETQYF.